This T cell receptor (beta chain) was recorded in a study of vaccination and CD4 T cells after COVID-19. Treatment: roughly 10-day PBMC culture with coronavirus spike peptide pools or control peptides (ViraFEST assay). Researchers collected the unexposed donor's CD4+ T cells before the COVID-19 pandemic (2011-2018). It was after 9 to 11 days of culture that CD4+ T cells were isolated by negative selection. About this clonotype: The antigen is not known.

V trimming: 7 bases; J trimming: 5 bases; junction bases outside the gene matches: 7. The CDR3 loop spans 14 amino acids. CDR1 and CDR2 (germline): MNHNS, SASEGT. Sequencing of DNA taken from cultured CD4+ T cells relied on the Oncomine TCR Beta short-read assay. Genomic DNA was isolated from cultured CD4+ T cells. One entry per CDR3 protein, called by TCRdb with MiXCR from the PCR reads. This sample has 6,500 to 8,000 distinct CDR3 sequences, with about a third found just once. Material: CD4+ T cells from blood, cultured in vitro. The TCR sequence derives from a human donor in good health. The J gene is TRBJ2-2, the V gene TRBV6-1, with 7 bases fitting TRBD2. The CDR3 sequence is CASTREAGTGELFF. The CDR3 DNA follows: TGTGCCAGCACCCGGGAGGCGGGTACCGGGGAGCTGTTTTTT.